This TCR beta chain was identified during a study of blood T cell repertoires in COVID-19. Study in general: Sample material is recorded as cDNA or gDNA derived from T cells, B-cell-depleted T cells, or PBMCs.

Measured with immunoSEQ multiplex PCR; TCRdb has only the in-frame clones, and not every one. The sample lists under 200,000 clones; roughly 83% were seen once. While infection was still active, Seattle patients were enrolled and then followed longitudinally. The ends were cut back, 1 base at V and 8 bases at J, with 8 bases in the middle. CDR1 and CDR2 from the germline V gene are SEHNR and FQNEAQ (reference sequence). This CDR3 has 12 amino acids. The V call is TRBV7-9, the J call TRBJ1-2; the D gene is possibly TRBD1 (5 bases). The TCR was taken from a middle-aged woman with COVID-19, enrolled during active disease. Sequencing input: peripheral blood. The CDR3 loop reads CASSLDRSGYTF. The CDR3 coding sequence is TGTGCCAGCAGCTTAGACAGGTCCGGCTACACCTTC.